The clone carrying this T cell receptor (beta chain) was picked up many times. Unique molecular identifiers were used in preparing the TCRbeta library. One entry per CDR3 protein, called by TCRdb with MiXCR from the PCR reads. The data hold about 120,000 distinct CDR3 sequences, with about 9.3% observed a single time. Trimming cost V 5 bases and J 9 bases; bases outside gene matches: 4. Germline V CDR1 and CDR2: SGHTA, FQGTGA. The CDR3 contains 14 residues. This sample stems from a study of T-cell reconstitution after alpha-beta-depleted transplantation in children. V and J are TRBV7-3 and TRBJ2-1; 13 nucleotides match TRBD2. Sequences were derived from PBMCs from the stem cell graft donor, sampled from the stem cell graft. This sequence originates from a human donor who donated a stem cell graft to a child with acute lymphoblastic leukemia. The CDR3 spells CASSGLAGVGEQFF. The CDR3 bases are TGTGCCAGCAGCGGACTAGCGGGAGTGGGTGAGCAGTTCTTC.